This T cell receptor beta chain appears in the sequencing data of a study of cytomegalovirus exposure and HLA in healthy donors. With 3 bases removed from V and 5 bases from J, the gap between germline ends came to 14 bases. CDR3 length equals 15 residues. Germline CDR1 MGHRA, CDR2 YSYEKL. The PCR made use of 60 Vbeta and 13 Jbeta primers. Sequencing was performed with immunoSEQ multiplex PCR; in TCRdb, only in-frame clones are kept and a portion is missing. The sample is made up of approximately 93,000 clones, and the top ten hold around 3.4% of it. The chain couples TRBV4-1 to TRBJ1-5, with D maybe TRBD1 (6 bases). The sample taken for sequencing was PBMCs. This receptor was identified in a woman aged 30 to 39 in good health and CMV-seronegative. For the CDR3, the DNA is TGCGCCAGCAGCCATACTACAGGGTATGATCAGCCCCAGCATTTT. Translation: CASSHTTGYDQPQHF.